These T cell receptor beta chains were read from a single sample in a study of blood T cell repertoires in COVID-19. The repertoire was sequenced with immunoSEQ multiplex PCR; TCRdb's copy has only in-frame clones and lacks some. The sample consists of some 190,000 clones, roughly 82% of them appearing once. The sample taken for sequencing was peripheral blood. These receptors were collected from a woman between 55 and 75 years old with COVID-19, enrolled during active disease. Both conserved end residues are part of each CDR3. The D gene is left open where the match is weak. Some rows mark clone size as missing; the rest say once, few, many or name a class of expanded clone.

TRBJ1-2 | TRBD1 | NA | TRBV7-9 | CASIGTGGDYGYTF | TGTGCCAGCATCGGGACAGGGGGCGACTATGGCTACACCTTC
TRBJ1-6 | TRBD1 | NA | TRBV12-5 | CASGFPGQGAGHNSPLHF | TGTGCTAGTGGTTTCCCGGGGCAGGGGGCTGGACATAATTCACCCCTCCACTTT
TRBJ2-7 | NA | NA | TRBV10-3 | CAISDSGESYEQYF | TGTGCCATCAGTGATTCGGGAGAGTCGTACGAGCAGTACTTC
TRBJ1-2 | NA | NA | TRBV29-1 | CSVERSGGGWRARSYGYTF | TGCAGCGTTGAAAGGTCCGGGGGAGGTTGGAGGGCCAGGAGTTATGGCTACACCTTC
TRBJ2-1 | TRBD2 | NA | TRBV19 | CASSNPGLAGEQFF | TGTGCCAGTAGTAACCCGGGACTAGCGGGAGAGCAGTTCTTC
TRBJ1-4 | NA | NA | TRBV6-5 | CASSRTVSGEKLFF | TGTGCCAGCAGCCGGACAGTCTCGGGGGAAAAACTGTTTTTT
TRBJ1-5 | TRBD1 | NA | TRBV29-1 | CSVRGPLGQPQHF | TGCAGCGTCAGGGGGCCCCTTGGTCAGCCCCAGCATTTT
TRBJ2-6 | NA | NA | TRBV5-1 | CASSLGQSSGANVLTF | TGCGCCAGCAGCTTGGGGCAGTCCTCTGGGGCCAACGTCCTGACTTTC
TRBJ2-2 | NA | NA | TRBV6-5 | CASQDTNTGELFF | TGTGCCAGCCAGGACACTAACACCGGGGAGCTGTTTTTT
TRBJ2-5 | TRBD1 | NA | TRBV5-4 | CASSSDRARGLGTQYF | TGTGCCAGCAGCTCCGACCGGGCCAGGGGGCTCGGGACCCAGTACTTC
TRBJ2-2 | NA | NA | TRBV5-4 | CASSLGYAGAGTGELFF | TGTGCCAGCAGCTTGGGGTACGCGGGGGCCGGGACCGGGGAGCTGTTTTTT
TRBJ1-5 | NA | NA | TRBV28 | CASSPGHTSFQPQHF | TGTGCCAGCAGTCCCGGACACACAAGTTTTCAGCCCCAGCATTTT
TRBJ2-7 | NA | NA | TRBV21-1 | CASPKPDRAGSKAQYF | TGTGCCAGCCCAAAACCGGACAGGGCGGGGTCCAAAGCGCAGTACTTC
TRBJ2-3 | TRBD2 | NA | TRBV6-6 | CASQGLAGGTDTQYF | TGTGCCAGCCAGGGACTAGCGGGAGGCACAGATACGCAGTATTTT
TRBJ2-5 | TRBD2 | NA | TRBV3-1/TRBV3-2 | CASSQGLAGQGETQYF | TGTGCCAGCAGCCAAGGACTAGCGGGCCAAGGGGAGACCCAGTACTTC
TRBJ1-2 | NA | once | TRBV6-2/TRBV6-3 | CASSYPGQSGAYTF | TGTGCCAGCAGTTACCCTGGACAGAGTGGAGCCTACACCTTC
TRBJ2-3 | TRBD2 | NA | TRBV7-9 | CASSHDSGGPSTDTQYF | TGTGCCAGCAGCCATGACAGCGGGGGCCCCAGCACAGATACGCAGTATTTT